A single sample is the source of the 23 T cell receptor beta chains below, sequenced in a study of blood T cell repertoires in COVID-19. Here immunoSEQ multiplex PCR was the method, and the copy in TCRdb shows in-frame clones only, minus some. Of approximately 150,000 clones listed, 80% to 90% are singletons. The specimen was peripheral blood. These receptors were taken from an older man with acute or convalescent COVID-19.

J is TRBJ2-1 and V is TRBV6-6, with D tentatively TRBD2 (6 bases). Trimming stripped 6 bases from V and 7 bases from J, with 16 bases between. Looked up from germline, CDR1 is MNHNY and CDR2 is SVGAGI (reference sequence). The CDR3 has 14 residues. The CDR3 nucleotides are TGTGCCAGCAGCAAGCCGGGAGCCCTTAATGAGCAGTTCTTC. Translating it yields CASSKPGALNEQFF.

V gene TRBV5-6 combines with J gene TRBJ2-7; no definite D call. Trimming removed 0 bases from V and 2 bases from J, with 9 bases in between. The V gene's germline CDR1 is SGHDT and CDR2 YYEEEE. The CDR3 has 14 residues. The CDR3 is CASSLVRTAYEQYF. Written as DNA, the CDR3 is TGTGCCAGCAGCTTGGTTCGCACTGCCTACGAGCAGTACTTC. Full variable domain (rest looked up from reference TRBV5-6 and TRBJ2-7): DAGVTQSPTHLIKTRGQQVTLRCSPKSGHDTVSWYQQALGQGPQFIFQYYEEEERQRGNFPDRFSGHQFPNYSSELNVNALLLGDSALYLCASSLVRTAYEQYFGPGTRLTVT.

This chain uses TRBV19 with TRBJ1-3; D gene ambiguous. The CDR3 covers 17 residues. The V gene lost 3 bases and the J gene lost 0 bases, with 15 bases spanning the gap. Germline values: CDR1 LNHDA, CDR2 SQIVND (reference sequence). CDR3 in amino acids: CASSIGRGLLSGNTIYF. CDR3 bases: TGTGCCAGTAGTATTGGGAGAGGACTCCTCTCTGGAAACACCATATATTTT.

This rearrangement joins TRBV27 to TRBJ2-4, with D hard to call. This CDR3 has 14 residues. Per the germline V gene, CDR1 is MNHEY and CDR2 is SMNVEV (reference sequence). Trimming cost V 5 bases and J 6 bases, with 14 bases left between them. The CDR3 DNA sequence: TGTGCCAGCAGTGCCTCGAGCGACGGAAACATTCAGTACTTC. Amino acid sequence: CASSASSDGNIQYF.

This chain connects TRBV2 to TRBJ2-7; 10 nucleotides match TRBD1. Germline V gives CDR1 SNHLY, CDR2 FYNNEI. There are 16 residues in the CDR3. Germline trimming cut 6 bases from V and 3 bases from J; bases unmatched to any gene: 11. The CDR3 DNA reads as TGTGCCAGCAGCCTAACACGGGACAGGGGCGACTACGAGCAGTACTTC. Its translation is CASSLTRDRGDYEQYF.

The chain links TRBV18 to TRBJ2-1; 9 bases agree with TRBD2. Trimming took 3 bases from V and 3 from J; bases not matched to a gene: 9. This CDR3 region has 17 residues. Germline assignment: CDR1 KGHSH and CDR2 LQKENI. DNA for the CDR3: TGTGCCAGCTCACCGACTTTGACTAGCGGTATCTACAATGAGCAGTTCTTC. This gives the protein CASSPTLTSGIYNEQFF.

The sample holds one count of this clone. The chain recombines TRBV5-1 with TRBJ2-2; 10 bases match TRBD2. The CDR3 runs 16 residues. V lost 4 bases, J lost 3 bases, and 6 bases stayed unmatched. Germline CDR1 is SGHRS and CDR2 is YFSETQ. The CDR3 nucleotides read TGCGCCAGCAGCCTACCGGGACTAGCGTACACCGGGGAGCTGTTTTTT. Its protein product is CASSLPGLAYTGELFF.

J is TRBJ2-7 and V is TRBV3-1 (or the pseudogene TRBV3-2), with TRBD1 matching over 7 bases. After removal of 5 bases from V and 7 bases from J, the junction contained 11 bases not matched to a gene. This CDR3 has 14 amino acids. Germline V CDR1 and CDR2: LGHDT, YNNKEL (reference sequence). The CDR3 is CASSVKGQFGEQYF. The CDR3 nucleotides are TGTGCCAGCAGCGTTAAGGGACAGTTTGGTGAGCAGTACTTC.

The table lists this clone with a count of one. The rearrangement links TRBV27 to TRBJ2-7; TRBD2 agrees at 7 bases. Per germline, CDR1 MNHEY and CDR2 SMNVEV (reference sequence). This CDR3 region has 16 residues. V was pared by 0 bases and J by 4 bases, with 9 bases of the junction left unmatched. Here the CDR3 DNA reads TGTGCCAGCAGTTTATCGAGGGTCGGGGGGAAGTACGAGCAGTACTTC. This translates into CASSLSRVGGKYEQYF.

This clone occurred once. The rearrangement uses TRBV10-3 and TRBJ1-4; D is ambiguous. The CDR3 length is 18 residues. Germline V gene lookup returns CDR1 ENHRY and CDR2 SYGVKD. Trimming removed 1 base from V and 0 bases from J, with 15 bases in between. DNA of the CDR3: TGTGCCATCAGTGAGTGGGCAGGAGGAGTGGCAACTAATGAAAAACTGTTTTTT. Translated: CAISEWAGGVATNEKLFF.

This clone came up once. The chain joins TRBV27 to TRBJ2-2, with 11 bases aligning to TRBD2. Germline trimming cut 6 bases from V and 4 bases from J; bases unmatched to any gene: 4. This CDR3 comprises 15 residues. Germline V gene lookup returns CDR1 MNHEY and CDR2 SMNVEV (reference sequence). The CDR3 protein is CASSRLAGFTGELFF. Here the CDR3 DNA reads TGTGCCAGCAGCCGACTAGCGGGATTCACCGGGGAGCTGTTTTTT.

The V call is TRBV30, the J call TRBJ1-4; possible D gene TRBD1, 5 bases. Germline lookup yields CDR1 GTSNPN and CDR2 SVGIG (reference sequence). This CDR3 contains 15 residues. V was cut by 0 bases and J by 8 bases, with 16 bases left in between. The CDR3 region has the DNA TGTGCCTGGAGTGTACAGTCAGGGTCCGGCGAAAAACTGTTTTTT. It translates to CAWSVQSGSGEKLFF.

The chain carries TRBV28 and TRBJ1-4, with 10 bases fitting TRBD1. The CDR3 is 14 amino acids. Germline assignment: CDR1 MDHEN and CDR2 SYDVKM. The ends lost 10 bases at V and 5 bases at J; junction bases unmatched: 7. The CDR3 reads CATDPGQGNEKLFF. The CDR3 DNA reads TGTGCCACCGACCCGGGACAGGGGAATGAAAAACTGTTTTTT.

The rearrangement uses TRBV5-5 and TRBJ2-5, with 8 bases identical to TRBD1. The germline V gene encodes CDR1 SGHKS and CDR2 YYEKEE (reference sequence). This CDR3 is 15 amino acids long. Trimming at V came to 4 bases and at J to 5 bases, leaving 10 bases not matched to a gene. The CDR3 bases are TGTGCCAGCAGCCCCTGGACAGGGCAGTTGGAGACCCAGTACTTC. Its translation is CASSPWTGQLETQYF.

V gene TRBV5-4 combines with J gene TRBJ2-1; weak D call: TRBD2 (5 bases). The CDR3 runs 15 residues. V gave up 0 bases and J gave up 10 bases, with 17 bases separating them. Germline V lookup: CDR1 SGHNT, CDR2 YYREEE (reference sequence). The CDR3 sequence: CASSLATTGIEEQFF. Here the CDR3 DNA reads TGTGCCAGCAGCTTGGCCACTACGGGGATAGAAGAGCAGTTCTTC.

The chain recombines TRBV5-1 with TRBJ2-7; D gene ambiguous. This CDR3 has 17 residues. V lost 1 base and J 2 bases, leaving 19 bases between the germline ends. From germline, CDR1 is SGHRS and CDR2 YFSETQ. This CDR3 reads CASSLPFMQAFTYEQYF. CDR3 nucleotide sequence: TGCGCCAGCAGCTTGCCTTTTATGCAGGCTTTTACCTACGAGCAGTACTTC.

In nucleotides, the CDR3 is TGCGCCAGCAGCCAAGAATCCATTGGCTGGCGGGCAGACAATGAGCAGTTCTTC. It translates to CASSQESIGWRADNEQFF. The rearrangement joins TRBV4-3 to TRBJ2-1, with a weak D call TRBD2 (5 bases). The CDR3 has 18 amino acids. Germline CDR1 reads LGHNA; CDR2 reads YSLEER. V lost 0 bases, J lost 5 bases, and 20 bases lay in between.

This clone was recorded only once. V gene TRBV7-9 combines with J gene TRBJ2-1, with D possibly being TRBD2 (5 bases). Germline values: CDR1 SEHNR, CDR2 FQNEAQ (reference sequence). V was clipped by 2 bases and J by 0 bases, with 8 bases between them. CDR3 length: 15 residues. The CDR3 nucleotides read TGTGCCAGCAGCTTAAGGGCGGGCTCCTACAATGAGCAGTTCTTC. As protein: CASSLRAGSYNEQFF. Full variable domain (missing parts from reference TRBV7-9 and TRBJ2-1): DTGVSQNPRHKITKRGQNVTFRCDPISEHNRLYWYRQTLGQGPEFLTYFQNEAQLEKSRLLSDRFSAERPKGSFSTLEIQRTEQGDSAMYLCASSLRAGSYNEQFFGPGTRLTVL.

The chain links TRBV5-1 to TRBJ2-7; 11 positions match TRBD2. Germline-derived CDR1 and CDR2 are SGHRS and YFSETQ. Trimming took 4 bases from V and 5 from J; bases not matched to a gene: 8. The CDR3 has 15 residues. The CDR3 DNA reads TGCGCCAGCAGCCTTACTAGCGGGAGTCAGCACGAGCAGTACTTC. Its translation: CASSLTSGSQHEQYF.

The chain links TRBV6-2 or TRBV6-3 to TRBJ2-1, with TRBD1 matching 9 bases. There are 16 residues in the CDR3. Germline V gene lookup returns CDR1 MNHEY and CDR2 SVGEGT. V trimming: 5 bases; J trimming: 2 bases; junction bases outside the gene matches: 7. The CDR3 here is CASSTRQGGPYNEQFF. CDR3 in DNA: TGTGCCAGCAGTACCCGACAGGGGGGACCCTACAATGAGCAGTTCTTC.

In nucleotides, the CDR3 is TGTGCCAGCAGTTTTGCCGGACAGGGGGCGAACAATGAGCAGTTCTTC. Its translation: CASSFAGQGANNEQFF. The chain carries TRBV4-2 and TRBJ2-1; 11 bases align to TRBD1. With V trimmed by 6 bases and J by 5 bases, 9 bases remained unmatched. This CDR3 has 16 amino acids. Per the germline V gene, CDR1 is LGHNA and CDR2 is YNFKEQ.

The rearrangement joins TRBV20-1 to TRBJ2-3; tentative D call: TRBD2 (6 bases). The length of the CDR3 is 11 residues. CDR1 and CDR2 from the germline V gene are DFQATT and SNEGSKA (reference sequence). Trimming cost V 0 bases and J 9 bases, with 7 bases left between them. Written as DNA, the CDR3 is TGCAGTGCTAGAGACGGGAGAACGCAGTATTTT. Amino acid sequence: CSARDGRTQYF.

The rearrangement joins TRBV3-1 (or the pseudogene TRBV3-2) to TRBJ1-3; D perhaps matches TRBD1 (5 bases). This CDR3 has 16 amino acids. V lost 4 bases to trimming and J lost 1 base, with 14 bases between them. Germline CDR1 LGHDT, CDR2 YNNKEL (reference sequence). The CDR3 bases are TGTGCCAGCAGCCCCTCCAGGGCCCTATCTGGAAACACCATATATTTT. It is translated as CASSPSRALSGNTIYF.